A selection of T cell receptor beta chains follows, all from one sample in a study of blood T cell repertoires in COVID-19. Assay: immunoSEQ multiplex PCR; the TCRdb copy retains only in-frame clones and omits some. This sample carries 40,000 to 55,000 clones, around nine tenths of them seen once, and the ten largest clones take just over 9.5%. The sequencing input was peripheral blood. These receptors all come from a man between 45 and 60 years old with active COVID-19. The CDR3 runs from the conserved cysteine through the conserved F or W. The D gene is left open where the match is weak. Only part of the rows carry a size: once, few, many, or a class if the clone is expanded.

CDR3nt,CDR3aa,len,j_gene,abundance,v_gene,d_gene
TGTGCCAGCAGCCCGGACACTTTAAACACTGAAGCTTTCTTT,CASSPDTLNTEAFF,14,TRBJ1-1,-,TRBV5-5,-
TGTGCCACCCTGGACAGGTCTAGCACAGATACGCAGTATTTT,CATLDRSSTDTQYF,14,TRBJ2-3,-,TRBV6-5,TRBD1
TGCGCCAGCAGCCAAGTTTTTCGAGATACGCAGTATTTT,CASSQVFRDTQYF,13,TRBJ2-3,-,TRBV4-1,-
TGTGCCACCAGCGACTCTAGCGGGACGGGCACAGATACGCAGTATTTT,CATSDSSGTGTDTQYF,16,TRBJ2-3,-,TRBV24-1,TRBD2
TGTGCCAGCAGCTTAGACCGACAGGTCACTAATGAAAAACTGTTTTTT,CASSLDRQVTNEKLFF,16,TRBJ1-4,-,TRBV7-2,-
TGTGCCAGCAGTCGATTCACCGGGACTCTCTCCTACGAGCAGTACTTC,CASSRFTGTLSYEQYF,16,TRBJ2-7,-,TRBV6-2/TRBV6-3,-
TGTGCCATTAAGCCAGCGGGGGGCCAGGGTGAGCAGTTCTTC,CAIKPAGGQGEQFF,14,TRBJ2-1,-,TRBV10-3,TRBD2
TGTGCCACCAGTGACCCCCGACAGGGGTCTAATGAAAAACTGTTTTTT,CATSDPRQGSNEKLFF,16,TRBJ1-4,-,TRBV24-1,TRBD1
TGTGCTAGTGGCCCCTTGTTCTACGAGCAGTACTTC,CASGPLFYEQYF,12,TRBJ2-7,-,TRBV12-5,-
TGTGCCAGCAGGAGGGCAATCAGTGAAGCTTTCTTT,CASRRAISEAFF,12,TRBJ1-1,-,TRBV27,-
TGTGCCAGCAGTCCCAGACAGGGTCTAGGCGAGCAGTACTTC,CASSPRQGLGEQYF,14,TRBJ2-7,-,TRBV27,TRBD1
TGTGCCAGCTCACCACCGGGGGGGAATAGCAATCAGCCCCAGCATTTT,CASSPPGGNSNQPQHF,16,TRBJ1-5,-,TRBV18,-
TGTGCCAGCAGCGTAGCGAGCGGGAGGAGGGAGACCCAGTACTTC,CASSVASGRRETQYF,15,TRBJ2-5,-,TRBV9,TRBD2
TGTGCCAGCTGTCGGGACAGCTATAACTATGGCTACACCTTC,CASCRDSYNYGYTF,14,TRBJ1-2,-,TRBV19,TRBD1
TGTGCCAGCAGGGGACAGGTAGAGACCCAGTACTTC,CASRGQVETQYF,12,TRBJ2-5,-,TRBV2,TRBD1
TGTGCCAGCAGCCCTCTCGTGGCTAGTCCCCACGAGCAGTACTTC,CASSPLVASPHEQYF,15,TRBJ2-7,once,TRBV2,-
TGTGCCAGCAGGATGACAGGGGGAGAGACCCAGTACTTC,CASRMTGGETQYF,13,TRBJ2-5,-,TRBV27,TRBD1
TGTGCCAGCAGTCCAGGACAGGGTGTGAAAGCTTTCTTT,CASSPGQGVKAFF,13,TRBJ1-1,-,TRBV6-6,TRBD1
TGTGCCAGCAGTTTAGGGCAGTCAGATACGCAGTATTTT,CASSLGQSDTQYF,13,TRBJ2-3,-,TRBV12-3/TRBV12-4,-
TGCGCCAGCAGCCCGGGGGTCATTAGGGATACGCAGTATTTT,CASSPGVIRDTQYF,14,TRBJ2-3,-,TRBV5-1,-
TGCAGCGGGACAGGGGGAGGAAACACCATATATTTT,CSGTGGGNTIYF,12,TRBJ1-3,-,TRBV29-1,TRBD1
TGTGCCAGCAGCACAGTGGACAATGAGCAGTTCTTC,CASSTVDNEQFF,12,TRBJ2-1,-,TRBV12-3/TRBV12-4,-
TGTGCCAGCAGTTACAAACAGGGGGCTACGGGGGGCTACACCTTC,CASSYKQGATGGYTF,15,TRBJ1-2,-,TRBV6-5,TRBD1
TGTGCCAGCAGCCAAGGGCGGACAGCCGGAAACACCATATATTTT,CASSQGRTAGNTIYF,15,TRBJ1-3,-,TRBV3-1/TRBV3-2,-
TGTGCTAGTGGCCCTCCGGACGGACTCTACGAGCAGTACTTC,CASGPPDGLYEQYF,14,TRBJ2-7,-,TRBV12-5,-
TGTGCCAGCGTGGGGGGGGCGGCCTATTCACCCCTCCACTTT,CASVGGAAYSPLHF,14,TRBJ1-6,-,TRBV6-5,-
TGTGCCAGCAGCCAAGGGGAGCTAGTGACCGGGGAGCTGTTTTTT,CASSQGELVTGELFF,15,TRBJ2-2,few,TRBV3-1/TRBV3-2,-
TGTGCCAGCAGCTTCACAAATTCTGGGGCCAACGTCCTGACTTTC,CASSFTNSGANVLTF,15,TRBJ2-6,-,TRBV7-3,-
TGTGCCAGCTCACGACCCGGACTAGCGGGGGGGATAACAGATACGCAGTATTTT,CASSRPGLAGGITDTQYF,18,TRBJ2-3,-,TRBV18,TRBD2
TGTGCCAGCAGCTTAGAAGCGGGGGCAACCAATGAGCAGTTCTTC,CASSLEAGATNEQFF,15,TRBJ2-1,-,TRBV7-2,TRBD2
TGTGCCAGCAGCCGGCCAGGGGGGACTGAAGCTTTCTTT,CASSRPGGTEAFF,13,TRBJ1-1,-,TRBV7-8,TRBD1
TGTGCCAGCAGCTCGACTAGCGGGAGTAACAATGAGCAGTTCTTC,CASSSTSGSNNEQFF,15,TRBJ2-1,-,TRBV7-3,TRBD2
TGTGCCTGGGGTAGCGGGAGCGAAACAGATACGCAGTATTTT,CAWGSGSETDTQYF,14,TRBJ2-3,-,TRBV30,TRBD2
TGCGCCAGCAGCTTGGTGGCTAGCGGTTACAATGAGCAGTTCTTC,CASSLVASGYNEQFF,15,TRBJ2-1,few,TRBV5-1,TRBD2
TGCGCCAGCAGCTCACCAGGGGGCGCGGAGACCCAGTACTTC,CASSSPGGAETQYF,14,TRBJ2-5,-,TRBV5-1,TRBD1